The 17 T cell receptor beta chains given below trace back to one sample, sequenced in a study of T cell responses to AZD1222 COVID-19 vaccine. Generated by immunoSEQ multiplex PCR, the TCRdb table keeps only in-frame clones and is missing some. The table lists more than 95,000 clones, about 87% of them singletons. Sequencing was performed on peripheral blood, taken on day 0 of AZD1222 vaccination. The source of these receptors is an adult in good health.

This chain's CDR3 is CASSVAANTEAFF. CDR3 nucleotides: TGTGCCAGCAGCGTAGCGGCGAACACTGAAGCTTTCTTT. The rearrangement uses TRBV9 and TRBJ1-1, with no clear D. Germline V gives CDR1 SGDLS, CDR2 YYNGEE. The CDR3 length is 13 residues. The ends were cut back, 0 bases at V and 1 base at J, with 4 bases in the middle.

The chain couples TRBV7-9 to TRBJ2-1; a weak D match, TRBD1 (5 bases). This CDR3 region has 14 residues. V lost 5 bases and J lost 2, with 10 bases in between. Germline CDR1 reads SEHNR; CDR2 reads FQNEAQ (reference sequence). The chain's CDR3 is CASSPRTTYNEQFF. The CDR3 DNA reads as TGTGCCAGCAGCCCCCGGACAACCTACAATGAGCAGTTCTTC.

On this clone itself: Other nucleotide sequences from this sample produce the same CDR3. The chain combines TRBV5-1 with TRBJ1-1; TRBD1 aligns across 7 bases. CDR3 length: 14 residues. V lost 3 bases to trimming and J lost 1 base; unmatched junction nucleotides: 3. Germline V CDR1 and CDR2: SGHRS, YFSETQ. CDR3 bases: TGCGCCAGCAGCTCTGGGACAGCGAACACTGAAGCTTTCTTT. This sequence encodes CASSSGTANTEAFF.

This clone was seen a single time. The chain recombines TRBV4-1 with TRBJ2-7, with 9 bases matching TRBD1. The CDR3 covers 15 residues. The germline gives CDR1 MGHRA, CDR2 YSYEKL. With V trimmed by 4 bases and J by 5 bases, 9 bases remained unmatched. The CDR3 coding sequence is TGCGCCAGCAGCCGAGGGACAGGGACCAGGAACGAGCAGTACTTC. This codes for CASSRGTGTRNEQYF.

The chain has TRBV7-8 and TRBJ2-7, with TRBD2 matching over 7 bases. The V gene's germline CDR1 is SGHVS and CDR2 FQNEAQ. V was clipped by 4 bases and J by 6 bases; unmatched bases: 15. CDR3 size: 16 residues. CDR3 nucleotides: TGTGCCAGCAGCTCAACCCGCTCACCGGGAGGAGGCGAGCAGTACTTC. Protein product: CASSSTRSPGGGEQYF.

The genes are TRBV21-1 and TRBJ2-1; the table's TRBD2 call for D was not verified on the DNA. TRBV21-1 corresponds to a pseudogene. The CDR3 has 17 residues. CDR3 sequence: CASSSVQRSGEDNEQFF. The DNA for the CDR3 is TGTGCCAGCAGCTCCGTCCAGAGGAGCGGGGAGGACAATGAGCAGTTCTTC.

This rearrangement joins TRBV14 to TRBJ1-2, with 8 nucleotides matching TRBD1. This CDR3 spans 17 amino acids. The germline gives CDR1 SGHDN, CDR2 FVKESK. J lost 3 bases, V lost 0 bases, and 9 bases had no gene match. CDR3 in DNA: TGTGCCAGCAGCCAAGAGGGCGCAGGGGGCGCCTACTATGGCTACACCTTC. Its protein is CASSQEGAGGAYYGYTF.

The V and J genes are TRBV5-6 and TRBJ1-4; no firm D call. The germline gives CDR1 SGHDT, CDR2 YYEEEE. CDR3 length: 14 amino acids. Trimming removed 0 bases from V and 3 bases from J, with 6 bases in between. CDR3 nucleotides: TGTGCCAGCAGCTTGGACACGGCTAATGAAAAACTGTTTTTT. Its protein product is CASSLDTANEKLFF.

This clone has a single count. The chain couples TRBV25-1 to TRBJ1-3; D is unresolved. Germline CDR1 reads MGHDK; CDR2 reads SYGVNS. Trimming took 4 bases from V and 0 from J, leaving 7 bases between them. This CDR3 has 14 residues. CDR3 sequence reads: CASSGELSGNTIYF. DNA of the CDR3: TGTGCCAGCAGTGGAGAACTCTCTGGAAACACCATATATTTT.

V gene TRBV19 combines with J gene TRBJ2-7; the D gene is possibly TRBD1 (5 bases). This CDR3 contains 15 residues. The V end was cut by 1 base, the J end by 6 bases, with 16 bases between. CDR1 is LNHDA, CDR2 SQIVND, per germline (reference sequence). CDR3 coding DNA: TGTGCCAGTAGTATAGCTGCAGGGCCCCCCTTCGAGCAGTACTTC. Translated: CASSIAAGPPFEQYF.

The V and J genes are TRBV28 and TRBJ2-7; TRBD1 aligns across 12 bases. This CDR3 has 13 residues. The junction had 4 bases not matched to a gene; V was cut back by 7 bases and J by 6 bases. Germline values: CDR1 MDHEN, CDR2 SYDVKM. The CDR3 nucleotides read TGTGCCAGCAACCGGGACAGGGGGCTCGAGCAGTACTTC. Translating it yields CASNRDRGLEQYF.

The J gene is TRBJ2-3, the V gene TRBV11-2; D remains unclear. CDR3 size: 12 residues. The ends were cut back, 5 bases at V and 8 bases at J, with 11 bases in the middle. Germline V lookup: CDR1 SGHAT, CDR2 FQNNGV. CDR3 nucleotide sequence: TGTGCCAGCAGCCCCGGGCCCGCTACGCAGTATTTT. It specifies CASSPGPATQYF.

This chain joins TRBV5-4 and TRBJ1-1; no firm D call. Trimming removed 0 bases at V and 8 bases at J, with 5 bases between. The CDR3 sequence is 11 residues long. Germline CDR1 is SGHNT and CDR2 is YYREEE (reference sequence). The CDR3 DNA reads TGTGCCAGCAGCTTGGCAGGAGAAGCTTTCTTT. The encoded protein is CASSLAGEAFF.

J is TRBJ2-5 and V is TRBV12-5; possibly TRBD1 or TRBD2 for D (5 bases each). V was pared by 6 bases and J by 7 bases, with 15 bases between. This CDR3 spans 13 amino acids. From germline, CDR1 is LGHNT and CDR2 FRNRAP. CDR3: CASGRDLVGTQYF. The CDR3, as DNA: TGTGCTAGTGGCCGGGACCTAGTTGGGACCCAGTACTTC.

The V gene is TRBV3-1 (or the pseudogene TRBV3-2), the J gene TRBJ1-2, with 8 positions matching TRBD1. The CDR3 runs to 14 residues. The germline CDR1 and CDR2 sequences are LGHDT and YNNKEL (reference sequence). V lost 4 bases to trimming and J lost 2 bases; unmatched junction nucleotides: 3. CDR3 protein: CASSPGGANYGYTF. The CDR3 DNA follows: TGTGCCAGCAGCCCAGGGGGCGCGAACTATGGCTACACCTTC.

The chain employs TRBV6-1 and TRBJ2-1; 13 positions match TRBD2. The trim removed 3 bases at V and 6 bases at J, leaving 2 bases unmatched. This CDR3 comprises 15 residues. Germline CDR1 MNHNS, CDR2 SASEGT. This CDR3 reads CASSEGLAGLNEQFF. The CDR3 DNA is TGTGCCAGCAGTGAGGGACTAGCGGGACTCAATGAGCAGTTCTTC.

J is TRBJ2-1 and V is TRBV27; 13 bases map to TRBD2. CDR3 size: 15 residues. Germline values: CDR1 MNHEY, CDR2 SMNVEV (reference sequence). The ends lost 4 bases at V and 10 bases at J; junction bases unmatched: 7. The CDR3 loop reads CASSSGLAGVREQFF. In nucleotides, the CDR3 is TGTGCCAGCAGTTCCGGACTAGCGGGAGTTCGCGAGCAGTTCTTC.